This record concerns one T cell receptor (beta chain) sequence. The antigen is not known. The sample originates from a study of breast tumors, draining lymph nodes, adjacent tissues. Findings and caveats of the study: Most tumor T cells seemingly derive from lymph node, then expand in tumor. Tumor repertoires ranked between lymph nodes and nontumor tissue in diversity, with V and J gene preferences.

MiXCR, applied by TCRdb to the multiplex PCR reads, yields one record per CDR3 protein. The sample lists 21,000 or so distinct CDR3 sequences, around 40% occurring once. The origin of this receptor is a female donor with breast cancer. Some clones in this sample may be carry-over from other donors' samples. The sequencing sample was made of breast tumor tissue.

The CDR3 protein is CASSPGTEYTGELFF. CDR3 DNA: TGTGCCAGCAGCCCCGGGACAGAATACACCGGGGAGCTGTTTTTT. V and J are TRBV13 and TRBJ2-2, with 7 bases identical to TRBD1. V lost 5 bases, J lost 3 bases, and 6 bases stayed unmatched. The CDR3 contains 15 residues. Germline CDR1 is PRHDT and CDR2 is FYEKMQ (reference sequence).